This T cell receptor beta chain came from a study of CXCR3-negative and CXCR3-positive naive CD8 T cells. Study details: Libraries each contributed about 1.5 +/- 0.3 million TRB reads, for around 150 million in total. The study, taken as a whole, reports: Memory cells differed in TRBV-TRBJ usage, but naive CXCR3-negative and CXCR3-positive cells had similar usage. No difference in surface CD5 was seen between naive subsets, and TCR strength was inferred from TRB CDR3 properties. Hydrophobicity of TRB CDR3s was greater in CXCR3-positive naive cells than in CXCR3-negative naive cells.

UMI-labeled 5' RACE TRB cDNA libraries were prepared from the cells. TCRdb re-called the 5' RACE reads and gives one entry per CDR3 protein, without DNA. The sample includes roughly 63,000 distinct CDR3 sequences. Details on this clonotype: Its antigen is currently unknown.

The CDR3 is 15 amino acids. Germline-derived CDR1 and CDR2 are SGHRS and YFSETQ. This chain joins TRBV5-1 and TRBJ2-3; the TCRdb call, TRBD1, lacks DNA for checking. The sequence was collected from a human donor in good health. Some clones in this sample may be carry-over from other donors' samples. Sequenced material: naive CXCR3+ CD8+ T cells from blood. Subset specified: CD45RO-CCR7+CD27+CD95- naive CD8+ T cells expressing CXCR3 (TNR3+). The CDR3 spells CASSPGAGAGDTQYF.